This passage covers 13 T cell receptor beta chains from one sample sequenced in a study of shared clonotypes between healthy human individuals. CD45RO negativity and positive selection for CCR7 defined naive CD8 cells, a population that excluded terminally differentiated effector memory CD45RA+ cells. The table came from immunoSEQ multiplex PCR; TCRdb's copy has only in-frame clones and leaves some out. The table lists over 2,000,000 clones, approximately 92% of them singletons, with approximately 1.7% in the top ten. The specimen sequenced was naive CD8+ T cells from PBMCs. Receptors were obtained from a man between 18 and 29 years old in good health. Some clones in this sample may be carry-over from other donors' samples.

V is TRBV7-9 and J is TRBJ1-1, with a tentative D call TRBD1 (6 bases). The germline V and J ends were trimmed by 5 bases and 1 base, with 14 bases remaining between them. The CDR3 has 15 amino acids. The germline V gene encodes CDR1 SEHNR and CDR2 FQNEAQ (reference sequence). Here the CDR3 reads CASSPKGQQNTEAFF. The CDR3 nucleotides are TGTGCCAGCAGCCCAAAAGGACAGCAGAACACTGAAGCTTTCTTT.

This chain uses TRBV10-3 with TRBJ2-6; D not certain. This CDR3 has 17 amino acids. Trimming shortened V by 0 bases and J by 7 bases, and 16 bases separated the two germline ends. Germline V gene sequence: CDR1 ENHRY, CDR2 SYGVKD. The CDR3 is CAISESQLGMGANVLTF. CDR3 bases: TGTGCCATCAGTGAGTCCCAGTTAGGGATGGGAGCCAACGTCCTGACTTTC.

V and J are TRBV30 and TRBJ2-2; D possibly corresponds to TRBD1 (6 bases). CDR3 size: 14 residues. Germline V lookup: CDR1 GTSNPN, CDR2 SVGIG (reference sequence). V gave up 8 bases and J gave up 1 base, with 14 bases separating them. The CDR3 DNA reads TGTGCCGGCGGTAAGGGACAGAACACCGGGGAGCTGTTTTTT. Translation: CAGGKGQNTGELFF.

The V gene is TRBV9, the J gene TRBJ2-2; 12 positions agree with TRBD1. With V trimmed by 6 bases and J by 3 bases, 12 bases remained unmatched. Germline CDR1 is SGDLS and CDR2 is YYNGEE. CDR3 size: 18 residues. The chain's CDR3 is CASNLSPGTGGYTGELFF. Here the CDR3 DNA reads TGTGCCAGCAACCTTTCCCCCGGGACAGGGGGCTACACCGGGGAGCTGTTTTTT.

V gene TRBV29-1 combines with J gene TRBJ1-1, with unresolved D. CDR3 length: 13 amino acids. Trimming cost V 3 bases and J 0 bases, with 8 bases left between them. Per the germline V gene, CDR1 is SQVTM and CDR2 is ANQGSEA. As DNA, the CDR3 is TGCAGCGTTGAGCCGAATTTGAACACTGAAGCTTTCTTT. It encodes CSVEPNLNTEAFF.

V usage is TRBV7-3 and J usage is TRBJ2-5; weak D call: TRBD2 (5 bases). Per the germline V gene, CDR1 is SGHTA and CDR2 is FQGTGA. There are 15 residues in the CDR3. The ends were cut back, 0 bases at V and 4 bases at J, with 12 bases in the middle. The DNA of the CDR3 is TGTGCCAGCAGCTTAACGAATGGGGAGAGAGAGACCCAGTACTTC. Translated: CASSLTNGERETQYF.

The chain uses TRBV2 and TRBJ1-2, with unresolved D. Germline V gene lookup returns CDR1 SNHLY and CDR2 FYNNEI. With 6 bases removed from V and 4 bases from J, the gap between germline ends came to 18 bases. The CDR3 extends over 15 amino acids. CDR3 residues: CASSQKGFPIYGYTF. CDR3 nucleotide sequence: TGTGCCAGCAGCCAAAAGGGCTTTCCAATCTATGGCTACACCTTC.

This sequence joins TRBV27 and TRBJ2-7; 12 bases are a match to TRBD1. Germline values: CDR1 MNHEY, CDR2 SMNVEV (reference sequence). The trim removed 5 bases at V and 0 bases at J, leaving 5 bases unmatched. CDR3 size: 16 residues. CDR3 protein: CASSGDRGRSSYEQYF. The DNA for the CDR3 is TGTGCCAGCAGTGGGGACAGGGGGCGCAGCTCCTACGAGCAGTACTTC.

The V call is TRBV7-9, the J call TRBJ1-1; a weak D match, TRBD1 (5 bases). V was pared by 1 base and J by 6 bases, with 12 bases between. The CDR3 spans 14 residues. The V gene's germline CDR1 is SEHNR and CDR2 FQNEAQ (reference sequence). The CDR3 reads CASSLVHGGAEAFF. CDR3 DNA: TGTGCCAGCAGCTTAGTTCACGGGGGGGCTGAAGCTTTCTTT.

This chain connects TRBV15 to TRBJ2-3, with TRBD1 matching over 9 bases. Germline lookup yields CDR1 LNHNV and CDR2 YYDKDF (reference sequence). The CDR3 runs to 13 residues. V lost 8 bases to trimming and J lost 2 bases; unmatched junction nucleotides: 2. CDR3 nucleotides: TGTGCCACCGGGGACAGGGACACAGATACGCAGTATTTT. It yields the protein CATGDRDTDTQYF. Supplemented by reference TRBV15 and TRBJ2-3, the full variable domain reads DAMVIQNPRYQVTQFGKPVTLSCSQTLNHNVMYWYQQKSSQAPKLLFHYYDKDFNNEADTPDNFQSRRPNTSFCFLDIRSPGLGDTAMYLCATGDRDTDTQYFGPGTRLTVL.

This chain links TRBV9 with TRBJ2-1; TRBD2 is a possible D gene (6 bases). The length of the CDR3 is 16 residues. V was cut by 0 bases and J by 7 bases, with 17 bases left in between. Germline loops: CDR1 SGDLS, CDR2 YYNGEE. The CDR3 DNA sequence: TGTGCCAGCAGCGTAGGAGGTAGCGGAAATACAAATGAGCAGTTCTTC. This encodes CASSVGGSGNTNEQFF.

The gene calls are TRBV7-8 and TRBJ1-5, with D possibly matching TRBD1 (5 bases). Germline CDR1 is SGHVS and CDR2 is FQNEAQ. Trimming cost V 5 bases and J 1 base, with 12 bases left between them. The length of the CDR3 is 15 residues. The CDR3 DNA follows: TGTGCCAGCAGCACGAACCGGGACAGCAATCAGCCCCAGCATTTT. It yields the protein CASSTNRDSNQPQHF.

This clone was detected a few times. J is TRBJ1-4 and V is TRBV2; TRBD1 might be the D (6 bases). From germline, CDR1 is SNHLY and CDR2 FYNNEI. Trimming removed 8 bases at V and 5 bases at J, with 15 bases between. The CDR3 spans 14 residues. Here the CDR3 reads CASGMGGTNEKLFF. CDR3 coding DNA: TGTGCCAGCGGGATGGGGGGCACCAATGAAAAACTGTTTTTT.